The sequence of this T cell receptor (beta chain) was determined in a study of T cell repertoires in cytomegalovirus infection. Study results and caveats: Dominant in the ex vivo response were TCR beta clonotypes restricted by HLA-C and specific for CMV.

Each CDR3 protein gets one entry after TCRdb re-called the reads with MiXCR. The repertoire holds over 200,000 distinct CDR3 sequences, with around 13% as singletons. Germline CDR1 and CDR2: DFQATT and SNEGSKA (reference sequence). The germline V and J ends were trimmed by 5 bases and 2 bases, with 12 bases remaining between them. CDR3 length: 13 residues. Remarks on this clonotype: What it binds is unknown.

Sequencing was carried out using PBMCs. This clonotype was sampled from a human donor in good health (CMV status not recorded). Some clones in this sample may be carry-over from other donors' samples. The chain is built from TRBV20-1 and TRBJ1-2; TRBD1 is a possible D gene (6 bases). The CDR3 coding sequence is TGCAGTGCTCATTCCCAGGGGAACTATGGCTACACCTTC. Its translation is CSAHSQGNYGYTF.